Listed below are T cell receptor beta chains from one sample, sequenced in a study of OX40 agonist ivuxolimab in advanced cancers. Sequencing was performed with immunoSEQ multiplex PCR; in TCRdb, only in-frame clones are kept and a portion is missing. The profile shows under 70,000 clones, approximately 83% of them singletons. The starting material was CD4+ or CD8+ T cells sorted from blood, obtained in a trial of the OX40 agonist ivuxolimab. The receptors originated from an adult with an advanced solid tumor such as melanoma, head and neck, liver or kidney cancer. CDR3s include the opening cysteine and the closing phenylalanine or tryptophan. A D gene is named only where the DNA matches it firmly. Size values are once, few and many counts, or a class for expanded clones, and some rows have none.

j_call d_call v_call clone_size cdr3_nt cdr3_aa
TRBJ1-4 - TRBV29-1 - TGCAGCGTTGATCTGGGGCGCGGAAAACTGTTTTTT CSVDLGRGKLFF
TRBJ2-3 TRBD2 TRBV4-1 - TGCGCCAGCAGCCAAGATACTAGCGGGACAGATACGCAGTATTTT CASSQDTSGTDTQYF
TRBJ2-7 - TRBV5-4 - TGTGCCAGCAGCCTCGGCAGGTCCTACGAGCAGTACTTC CASSLGRSYEQYF
TRBJ2-7 TRBD1 TRBV5-6 - TGTGCCAGCACCTATGGGACAGGGGGTTACGAGCAGTACTTC CASTYGTGGYEQYF
TRBJ1-2 TRBD1 TRBV10-3 - TGTGCCATCAGTGATTCCCAGGGGGACATCTATGGCTACACCTTC CAISDSQGDIYGYTF
TRBJ1-5 - TRBV19 - TGTGCCAGTAGGCCCAACAGGTACCCTAATCAGCCCCAGCATTTT CASRPNRYPNQPQHF
TRBJ2-1 - TRBV27 - TGTGCCAGCAGACCTATTGGTTCGGCTGGGATAGGGTTCTTC CASRPIGSAGIGFF
TRBJ2-7 TRBD1 TRBV6-6 - TGTGCCAGCAGCCGACAGGGTCACTACGAGCAGTACTTC CASSRQGHYEQYF
TRBJ2-3 - TRBV5-6 once TGTGCCAGCAGCTTGGGGCAGGGGCTGCCCCTTAGCACAGATACGCAGTATTTT CASSLGQGLPLSTDTQYF
TRBJ2-7 - TRBV7-7 - TGTGCTAGCAGTCACGACAGGATGAACCTCTACGAGCAGTACTTC CASSHDRMNLYEQYF
TRBJ2-5 - TRBV19 - TGTGCCAGTAGCACGGACGGGGAAGAGACCCAGTACTTC CASSTDGEETQYF
TRBJ1-1 - TRBV4-3 - TGCGCCAGCAGCCAAGAAGGGAGGGGCACTGAAGCTTTCTTT CASSQEGRGTEAFF
TRBJ1-1 TRBD1 TRBV27 - TGTGCCAGCAGTCCTTCCAGGGGGCGCGGCACTGAAGCTTTCTTT CASSPSRGRGTEAFF
TRBJ1-2 - TRBV9 - TGTGCCAGCAGCTACCAGGTTTATGGCTACACCTTC CASSYQVYGYTF
TRBJ1-1 - TRBV7-3 - TGTGCCAGCAGCCTCTTTGTGTCAATTGGATCCTGGGGAGCTTTCTTT CASSLFVSIGSWGAFF
TRBJ2-7 TRBD2 TRBV15 - TGTGCCACCAGCCCGAACCCCCTAGCGGCGACCTACGAGCAGTACTTC CATSPNPLAATYEQYF
TRBJ1-4 - TRBV6-6 - TGTGCCAGCAGTTTTATAACAGGCGGTGAAAAACTGTTTTTT CASSFITGGEKLFF
TRBJ1-2 - TRBV5-4 - TGTGCCAGCAGCCACCTCCTAAGCCTGGGGGGCTACACCTTC CASSHLLSLGGYTF
TRBJ1-1 - TRBV4-1 - TGCGCCAGCAGCCAAGGTCTCGTAGCTAACACTGAAGCTTTCTTT CASSQGLVANTEAFF
TRBJ2-3 - TRBV19 - TGTGCCAGTAGTTCCGGGACTCTGGGAAGCACAGATACGCAGTATTTT CASSSGTLGSTDTQYF
TRBJ1-2 - TRBV19 - TGTGCCAGTAGTCTAGGGGAGTTCTATGGCTACACCTTC CASSLGEFYGYTF
TRBJ2-7 TRBD1 TRBV4-3 few TGCGCCAGCAGCCAAGGGACGACAGGGAACTACGAGCAGTACTTC CASSQGTTGNYEQYF
TRBJ1-4 - TRBV4-2 - TGTGCCAGCAGACCGGGGGACTCAAATGAAAAACTGTTTTTT CASRPGDSNEKLFF
TRBJ2-7 - TRBV11-2 - TGTGCCAGCGGGACGCAAGCCTACGAGCAGTACTTC CASGTQAYEQYF
TRBJ1-1 - TRBV28 - TGTGCCAGCAGTTTACCCATGGACAGTAAGAACACTGAAGCTTTCTTT CASSLPMDSKNTEAFF
TRBJ1-2 - TRBV29-1 - TGCAGCGTTGAAGGGCCTCCGGGGGGCTACACCTTC CSVEGPPGGYTF
TRBJ1-1 TRBD1 TRBV5-1 - TGCGCCAGCAGCTTGGGGACAGGGGGTAAGACTGAAGCTTTCTTT CASSLGTGGKTEAFF
TRBJ1-6 - TRBV5-1 - TGCGCCAGCAGACCGAAGGCCACTTATAATTCACCCCTCCACTTT CASRPKATYNSPLHF
TRBJ1-1 - TRBV7-3 - TGTGCCAGCAGCTTAGGGCGCTGGACGCGGATGAACACTGAAGCTTTCTTT CASSLGRWTRMNTEAFF
TRBJ2-7 - TRBV7-2 - TGTGCCAGCAGCTTATTGGGGGCTCCCTCCTACGAGCAGTACTTC CASSLLGAPSYEQYF
TRBJ1-2 - TRBV27 once TGTGCCAGCAGTTTAACCCTTGGGGGTATTTATGGCTACACCTTC CASSLTLGGIYGYTF
TRBJ1-1 - TRBV19 - TGTGCCAGTAGGTCCCCCGGGGCAGAAACTGAAGCTTTCTTT CASRSPGAETEAFF
TRBJ2-6 - TRBV9 - TGTGCCAGCAGCGTACCAGGGGCAGGGGGGGCCAACGTCCTGACTTTC CASSVPGAGGANVLTF
TRBJ2-7 TRBD2 TRBV10-3 - TGTGCCATCAGTGAATGGACTAGCGGGGGCCTCTCCTACGAGCAGTACTTC CAISEWTSGGLSYEQYF
TRBJ1-1 - TRBV7-6 - TGTGCCAGCAGCCTAAGACAGGACGGTGAAGCTTTCTTT CASSLRQDGEAFF
TRBJ2-1 TRBD2 TRBV27 - TGTGCCAGCAGTCCATGGGAGGGTCCCTACAATGAGCAGTTCTTC CASSPWEGPYNEQFF
TRBJ2-3 - TRBV7-9 - TGTGCCAGCAGCTTAGATCTAGATACGCAGTATTTT CASSLDLDTQYF
TRBJ2-5 TRBD2 TRBV9 - TGTGCCAGCAGCCTTACTAGCGGGGGGGCCGCAGAGACCCAGTACTTC CASSLTSGGAAETQYF
TRBJ1-5 - TRBV5-6 - TGTGCCAGCAGCTTGTGGGTAAGCAATCAGCCCCAGCATTTT CASSLWVSNQPQHF
TRBJ1-5 - TRBV6-1 few TGTGCCAGCAATAGAAATCAGCCCCAGCATTTT CASNRNQPQHF
TRBJ2-7 - TRBV14 - TGTGCCAGCAGCCAAGAAGCAGCTTCCTACGAGCAGTACTTC CASSQEAASYEQYF
TRBJ2-7 - TRBV10-2 - TGCGCCAGCAGCGACCGTGTAACGCTGTACGAGCAGTACTTC CASSDRVTLYEQYF
TRBJ1-1 - TRBV29-1 - TGCAGCGTTTGGACCGGCCCCTTAGGCACTGAAGCTTTCTTT CSVWTGPLGTEAFF
TRBJ2-3 TRBD2 TRBV7-9 - TGTGCCAGCAGCATGACGAGCGGGGGAAGCACAGATACGCAGTATTTT CASSMTSGGSTDTQYF
TRBJ2-3 TRBD1 TRBV9 - TGTGCCAGCAGCGTCGGGACAGGGTCCTCAGATACGCAGTATTTT CASSVGTGSSDTQYF
TRBJ2-2 - TRBV20-1 - TGCAGTGCTGTAGAAGACGGGGAGCTGTTTTTT CSAVEDGELFF
TRBJ2-5 - TRBV5-6 - TGTGCCAGCAGCTTGGCCGAAGAGACCCAGTACTTC CASSLAEETQYF
TRBJ1-5 TRBD1 TRBV27 - TGTGCCAGCAGTTTTGGGACAGGGGGGGACAATCAGCCCCAGCATTTT CASSFGTGGDNQPQHF
TRBJ1-2 TRBD1 TRBV13 - TGTGCCAGCAGCATGGGACAGCTAACTAACTATGGCTACACCTTC CASSMGQLTNYGYTF
TRBJ1-1 TRBD1 TRBV10-3 - TGTGCCATCAGTGAGTCTCTAGACCCGGGACAGGGGTATCGCACTGAAGCTTTCTTT CAISESLDPGQGYRTEAFF
TRBJ1-2 - TRBV15 - TGTGCCACCAGCAGGGGGGGGGAGATGATGGGGTATCATGGCTACACCTTC CATSRGGEMMGYHGYTF
TRBJ1-1 - TRBV27 - TGTGCCAGCAGTTTGGGAGGGCCGAGCACTGAAGCTTTCTTT CASSLGGPSTEAFF
TRBJ1-5 - TRBV19 - TGTGCCAGTATCATCCATTTGGGGCCCCAGCATTTT CASIIHLGPQHF